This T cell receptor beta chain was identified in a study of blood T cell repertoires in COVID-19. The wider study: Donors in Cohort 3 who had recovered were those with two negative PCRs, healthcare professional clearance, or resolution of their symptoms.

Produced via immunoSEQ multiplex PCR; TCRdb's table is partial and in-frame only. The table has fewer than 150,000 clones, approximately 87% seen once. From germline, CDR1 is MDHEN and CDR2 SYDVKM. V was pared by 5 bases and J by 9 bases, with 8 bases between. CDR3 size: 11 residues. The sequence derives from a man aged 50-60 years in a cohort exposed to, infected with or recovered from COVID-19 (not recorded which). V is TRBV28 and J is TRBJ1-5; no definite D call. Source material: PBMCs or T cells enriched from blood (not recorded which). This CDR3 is CASSQQRPQHF. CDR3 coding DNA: TGTGCCAGCAGTCAACAGAGGCCCCAGCATTTT.